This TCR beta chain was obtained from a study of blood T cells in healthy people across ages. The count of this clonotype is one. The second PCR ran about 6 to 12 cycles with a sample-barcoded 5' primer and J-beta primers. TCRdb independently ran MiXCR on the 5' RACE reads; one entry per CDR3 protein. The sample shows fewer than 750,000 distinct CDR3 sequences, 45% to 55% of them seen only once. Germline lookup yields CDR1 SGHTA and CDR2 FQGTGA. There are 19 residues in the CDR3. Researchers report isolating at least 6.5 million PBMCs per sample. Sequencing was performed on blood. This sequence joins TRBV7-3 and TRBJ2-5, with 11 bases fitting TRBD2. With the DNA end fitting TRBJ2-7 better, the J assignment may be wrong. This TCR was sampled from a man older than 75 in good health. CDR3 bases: TGTGCCAGCAGCCCCAGACTAGCGGGAACGCCGTTACCCTCCTACGAGCAGTACTTC. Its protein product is CASSPRLAGTPLPSYEQYF.